A selection of T cell receptor beta chains follows, all from one sample in a study of CD4 T cells in relation to SARS-CoV-2 and coronaviruses. Data came from immunoSEQ multiplex PCR; TCRdb stores just in-frame clones and leaves some out. The sample records about 12,000 clones, around 80% being singletons. Their recognized antigens are unknown. The sequenced sample consisted of CD4+ T cells from PBMCs, cultured in vitro. Source of these receptors: a human donor in good health. CDR3s include the opening cysteine and the closing phenylalanine or tryptophan. A D gene is named only where the DNA matches it firmly. Size values are once, few and many counts, or a class for expanded clones, and some rows have none.

D | size | J | V | CDR3 | DNA
TRBD2 | - | TRBJ2-3 | TRBV4-1 | CASSWGSGGRGTDTQYF | TGCGCCAGCAGCTGGGGTAGCGGGGGCCGGGGCACAGATACGCAGTATTTT
- | - | TRBJ1-5 | TRBV6-5 | CASSSLPGGVDQPQHF | TGTGCCAGCAGTTCCCTCCCGGGGGGGGTAGATCAGCCCCAGCATTTT
- | - | TRBJ1-3 | TRBV4-3 | CASSQALTRSGNTIYF | TGCGCCAGCAGCCAAGCCCTTACTCGCTCTGGAAACACCATATATTTT
TRBD1 | - | TRBJ1-1 | TRBV6-2/TRBV6-3 | CASSYGGRGRSEAFF | TGTGCCAGCAGTTACGGTGGCAGGGGGCGGTCTGAAGCTTTCTTT
TRBD1 | - | TRBJ1-1 | TRBV2 | CASSGPWDRGVAFF | TGTGCCAGCAGTGGCCCTTGGGACAGGGGCGTAGCTTTCTTT
- | - | TRBJ2-6 | TRBV5-1 | CASSFQGGANVLTF | TGCGCCAGCAGCTTTCAGGGTGGGGCCAACGTCCTGACTTTC
- | - | TRBJ1-6 | TRBV5-8 | CASSLDAAANSPLHF | TGTGCCAGCAGCCTGGACGCGGCAGCCAATTCACCCCTCCACTTT
- | few | TRBJ2-2 | TRBV3-1/TRBV3-2 | CASSQVLEGAGELFF | TGTGCCAGCAGCCAAGTGCTAGAGGGGGCCGGGGAGCTGTTTTTT
- | - | TRBJ2-3 | TRBV18 | CASSPPETDSTDTQYF | TGTGCCAGCTCACCACCGGAAACAGACAGCACAGATACGCAGTATTTT
TRBD2 | few | TRBJ2-7 | TRBV5-1 | CASSLEASGSYEQYF | TGCGCCAGCAGCTTGGAGGCTAGCGGGAGCTACGAGCAGTACTTC
- | few | TRBJ2-7 | TRBV3-1/TRBV3-2 | CASSQGRSQYF | TGTGCCAGCAGCCAGGGCCGCTCGCAGTACTTC
- | - | TRBJ2-2 | TRBV4-3 | CASSQPGDLGTGELFF | TGCGCCAGCAGCCAACCGGGGGACCTGGGGACCGGGGAGCTGTTTTTT
- | - | TRBJ2-5 | TRBV11-3 | CASSPPGTSKETQYF | TGTGCCAGCAGCCCTCCGGGGACCTCGAAAGAGACCCAGTACTTC
- | - | TRBJ2-3 | TRBV13 | CASSFLGDTQYF | TGTGCCAGCAGCTTCTTAGGAGATACGCAGTATTTT
TRBD1 | - | TRBJ1-3 | TRBV19 | CASSGTVDSGNTIYF | TGTGCCAGTAGTGGGACAGTGGACTCTGGAAACACCATATATTTT
- | - | TRBJ2-1 | TRBV6-5 | CASSYSSGPYNEQFF | TGTGCCAGCAGTTACTCATCGGGACCCTACAATGAGCAGTTCTTC
TRBD1 | - | TRBJ2-1 | TRBV4-3 | CASSQGITGESYEQFF | TGCGCCAGCAGCCAGGGGATAACAGGGGAATCCTATGAGCAGTTCTTC
- | - | TRBJ1-2 | TRBV27 | CASSFADSYGYTF | TGTGCCAGCAGTTTTGCGGATTCCTATGGCTACACCTTC
- | - | TRBJ1-2 | TRBV29-1 | CSVEDQEGWAGYTF | TGCAGCGTTGAAGATCAGGAGGGGTGGGCTGGCTACACCTTC
TRBD1 | few | TRBJ2-7 | TRBV10-1 | CASSESGGQDEQYF | TGCGCCAGCAGTGAGTCAGGGGGCCAGGACGAGCAGTACTTC
- | - | TRBJ2-7 | TRBV1 | CTSSQGVAGGLNAREQYF | TGCACCAGCAGCCAAGGGGTAGCGGGGGGGCTTAATGCTCGGGAGCAGTACTTC
- | - | TRBJ1-5 | TRBV19 | CASSTGPTGEPQHF | TGTGCCAGTAGTACGGGACCTACGGGTGAGCCCCAGCATTTT
- | - | TRBJ2-7 | TRBV2 | CASRLLLDRPHEQYF | TGTGCCAGCAGGCTGCTGTTGGACAGACCTCACGAGCAGTACTTC
- | - | TRBJ1-1 | TRBV7-9 | CASSRVGGTEAFF | TGTGCCAGCAGTCGGGTGGGGGGCACTGAAGCTTTCTTT
- | - | TRBJ2-7 | TRBV3-1/TRBV3-2 | CASSHSTATYEQYF | TGTGCCAGCAGCCATTCGACAGCAACCTACGAGCAGTACTTC
TRBD2 | - | TRBJ2-3 | TRBV5-1 | CASSLPIAGTSDTQYF | TGCGCCAGCAGCTTGCCTATAGCGGGAACATCGGATACGCAGTATTTT
TRBD2 | - | TRBJ2-3 | TRBV7-3 | CASSDGAGAGTDTQYF | TGTGCCAGCAGCGACGGGGCGGGAGCGGGTACAGATACGCAGTATTTT
- | - | TRBJ2-2 | TRBV10-3 | CAISDNVNTGELFF | TGTGCCATCAGTGATAACGTGAACACCGGGGAGCTGTTTTTT
- | - | TRBJ1-1 | TRBV19 | CASRGPMNTEAFF | TGTGCCAGTAGGGGACCCATGAACACTGAAGCTTTCTTT
- | - | TRBJ2-5 | TRBV4-1 | CASSTGIHSQETQYF | TGCGCCAGCAGCACTGGGATACACTCCCAAGAGACCCAGTACTTC
TRBD1 | - | TRBJ1-1 | TRBV28 | CASSLEQGARTEAFF | TGTGCCAGCAGTTTAGAGCAGGGGGCAAGAACTGAAGCTTTCTTT
TRBD1 | - | TRBJ2-7 | TRBV29-1 | CSAGDSPRQYF | TGCAGCGCCGGGGACAGCCCGAGGCAGTACTTC
- | - | TRBJ1-1 | TRBV11-2 | CASSPGEPEAFF | TGTGCCAGCAGCCCCGGGGAACCTGAAGCTTTCTTT
TRBD2 | - | TRBJ2-5 | TRBV6-2/TRBV6-3 | CASSPTSKTSVLKETQYF | TGTGCCAGCAGTCCCACTTCCAAAACTAGCGTGTTGAAAGAGACCCAGTACTTC
- | - | TRBJ1-1 | TRBV7-9 | CASSPNEPNTEAFF | TGTGCCAGCAGCCCAAACGAACCGAACACTGAAGCTTTCTTT
- | - | TRBJ1-2 | TRBV2 | CASRERLLSNYGYTF | TGTGCCAGCAGGGAGAGGCTGCTAAGTAACTATGGCTACACCTTC
- | - | TRBJ1-1 | TRBV18 | CASSPPRVNTEAFF | TGTGCCAGCTCACCACCGCGCGTGAACACTGAAGCTTTCTTT
TRBD1 | few | TRBJ1-2 | TRBV4-3 | CASSQDRGRDGYTF | TGCGCCAGCAGCCAAGACAGGGGGCGGGATGGCTACACCTTC
TRBD1 | - | TRBJ1-2 | TRBV6-5 | CASSYIRDRGYGYTF | TGTGCCAGCAGTTACATCCGGGACAGGGGCTATGGCTACACCTTC
- | - | TRBJ1-1 | TRBV5-1 | CASSLLGMNTEAFF | TGCGCCAGCAGCTTGTTGGGGATGAACACTGAAGCTTTCTTT
- | - | TRBJ1-2 | TRBV28 | CASTTGHWGYTF | TGTGCCAGCACTACGGGCCATTGGGGCTACACCTTC
- | few | TRBJ1-5 | TRBV15 | CATSRTGLSNQPQHF | TGTGCCACCAGCAGAACAGGGTTGAGCAATCAGCCCCAGCATTTT
- | - | TRBJ1-2 | TRBV7-9 | CASSLNTQGLSYTF | TGTGCCAGCAGCTTGAATACACAGGGCTTAAGCTACACCTTC
TRBD2 | - | TRBJ2-1 | TRBV5-1 | CASRASGGSSYNEQFF | TGCGCCAGCAGGGCAAGCGGGGGGAGCTCCTACAATGAGCAGTTCTTC